This T cell receptor beta chain is from a study of regulatory T cells in long-lasting Graves disease. Broader study findings: With persistent disease, TRBV28, TRBJ1-2 and TRBJ2-5 were the favored segments.

The V segment lost 8 bases and the J segment 0 bases; nucleotides outside the gene matches: 6. The length of the CDR3 is 15 residues. In building TCR beta libraries, iRepertoire HTBI primers were used together with Arm-PCR of CDR3 regions. TCRdb re-analysed the multiplex PCR reads in MiXCR, keeping a single row per CDR3 protein. Among 500,000 or so distinct CDR3 sequences listed, around 15% were seen once. Details on this clonotype: Antigen specificity is unknown.

Time point described: newly diagnosed GD, antithyroid drugs for less than 3 months. Following extraction of RNA from PBMCs, that RNA was used to make the TCR library. The sample was also linked to a second study, of T cells in Graves' hyperthyroidism and ophthalmopathy. That study reports: First-round RT-PCR of the TCR CDR3 relied on the HTBI primer set.

The genes are TRBV12-3 or TRBV12-4 and TRBJ1-4, with 7 bases that match TRBD1. The sequences come from peripheral blood mononuclear cells (PBMCs), collected at new diagnosis, from a patient treated with antithyroid drugs. This TCR derives from a woman aged 50 to 65 with Graves disease. CDR3 nucleotide sequence: TGTGCCAGCGCCGGGACAGTCTCAACTAATGAAAAACTGTTTTTT. Encoded protein: CASAGTVSTNEKLFF.